This T cell receptor beta chain was found in a study of T cells in Graves' hyperthyroidism and ophthalmopathy (dated by TCRdb to the late 2010s). For the wider study: Peripheral blood samples were taken at initial diagnosis, before any treatment was given. The paper reports TCR Vbeta CDR3 sequencing of 140 or so peripheral blood samples: 40 to 45 ophthalmopathy, under 80 hyperthyroidism and around 17 progressor patients. After blood sampling, hyperthyroidism patients were treated with methimazole at a starting dose of 30 mg daily, and ophthalmopathy patients were treated with high-dose intravenous methylprednisolone. For training and testing, the 80 to 100 patients in the discovery cohort were randomly divided in a 7:3 ratio. In addition, the study compared T-cell repertoires in thyroid tissue and in blood from five or six Graves' hyperthyroidism patients. A discovery cohort of fewer than 110 patients, roughly 40 with Graves' ophthalmopathy and over 55 with stable Graves' hyperthyroidism, was used to find distinguishing TCR V-J signatures. Prospective prediction of ophthalmopathy was tested in an independent validation cohort of 18 to 20 hyperthyroidism patients and 17 patients who later progressed to ophthalmopathy.

CDR1 and CDR2 were assigned from the germline V gene (reference sequence) as WNHNN and SYGVQD. V ends up 4 bases short and J 7 bases short, with an unmatched junction base count of 5. The cysteine opens and the phenylalanine closes a CDR3 of 15 amino acids. Kept here is only the CDR3 DNA, which spans 45 bases and is read in frame from base 1. Worth noting for this clonotype: This receptor's antigen is unknown. Base qualities were left out, and no much larger clone turns up one base away.

Graves' hyperthyroidism was defined as stable when no progression to ophthalmopathy occurred over 18 months of follow-up. Hyperthyroidism patients were aged 18 to 65 years and newly diagnosed, with disease duration of less than 2 months. The study excluded patients with uncontrolled infections, other autoimmune diseases, pregnancy or lactation. Diagnoses were based on clinical symptoms, serum thyroxine and TRAb, thyroid ultrasound and orbital computed tomography. Ficoll-Paque density gradient centrifugation was used to isolate PBMCs from 10 ml of fresh peripheral blood. Trizol reagent was used to extract total RNA, and RNA quality was then checked on an Agilent 2100 Bioanalyzer. The TCR beta CDR3 regions were amplified from RNA transcripts. The first round of RT-PCR for the TCR CDR3 was performed with the HTBI primer set and the Qiagen OneStep RT-PCR kit. The libraries were constructed in a second round of multiplex PCR and then size-selected and purified. Libraries were sequenced paired-end with 100 bp reads on an Illumina HiSeq2000. For the original study's pipeline: SOAPnuke was used to process the raw data, throwing out any read that contained adapters or uncalled bases, had a mean Phred below 15, or lacked an exact constant-primer or identifier match. COPE v1.2.5 was used to merge the high-quality paired reads, and each unique nucleotide sequence was defined as a clonotype. MiTCR v1.1 was used to align clonotypes to the IMGT TRBV, TRBD and TRBJ reference segments. Only V-J combinations with frequency above 0.0001, covering 99% to 99.2% of repertoires, were analysed. A TCS score was defined as the ratio between F50 (clonal expansion) and ExV (chaos), using BLOSUM62-based TCRdist between CDR3 peptides within each V-J. Welch's t-statistics and random forest reduced 514 V-J features to roughly 13, which were used in a naive Bayes classifier (R e1071). TCRdb reprocessing: public reads trimmed at Q25 with fastp, clones called with MiXCR, in-frame beta chains kept. Each entry merges the rows of one CDR3 protein and shows their most common DNA and genes. The V and J calls and clone size come from TCRdb's table, not from the authors' own analysis. The sample table shows approximately 400,000 distinct CDR3 sequences, and about 15% are seen once. The ten largest clones capture approximately 32% of the sample.

The full study reports these points: Blood samples also contained most of the expanded thyroid clonotypes (frequency above 0.001), which suggests that blood repertoires may reflect thyroid immune responses. Sample size was not statistically predetermined, and blinding of investigators to group allocation was not performed. During validation, the model predicted progression to ophthalmopathy a median of roughly six months ahead of onset, with around 70% sensitivity and more than 72% specificity. A model built on a 13 V-J signature distinguished ophthalmopathy from stable hyperthyroidism, reaching about 89% sensitivity and 81.08% specificity in cross-validation and 80%/75% in testing.

Recombination joined TRBV10-1 with TRBJ2-2, with TRBD2 identical over 11 junction bases. Specimen: blood. This clonotype was sampled from a woman aged 30 to 39 with Graves' hyperthyroidism. The CDR3 region has the sequence CASSVELAGVGELFF. The DNA is TGCGCCAGCAGTGTAGAACTAGCGGGAGTCGGGGAGCTGTTTTTT.